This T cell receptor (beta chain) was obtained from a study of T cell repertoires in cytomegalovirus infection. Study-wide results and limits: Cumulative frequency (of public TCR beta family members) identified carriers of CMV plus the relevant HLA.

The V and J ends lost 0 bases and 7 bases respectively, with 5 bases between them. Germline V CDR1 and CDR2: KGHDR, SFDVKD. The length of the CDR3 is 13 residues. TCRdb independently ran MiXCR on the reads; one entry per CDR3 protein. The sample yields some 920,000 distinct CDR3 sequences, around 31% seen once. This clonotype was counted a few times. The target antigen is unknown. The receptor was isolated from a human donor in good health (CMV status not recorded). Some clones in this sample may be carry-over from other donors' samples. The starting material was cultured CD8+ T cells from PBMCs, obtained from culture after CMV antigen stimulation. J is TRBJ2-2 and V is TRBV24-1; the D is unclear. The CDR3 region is CATSDLIDGELFF. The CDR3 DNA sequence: TGTGCCACCAGTGATTTGATCGACGGGGAGCTGTTTTTT.